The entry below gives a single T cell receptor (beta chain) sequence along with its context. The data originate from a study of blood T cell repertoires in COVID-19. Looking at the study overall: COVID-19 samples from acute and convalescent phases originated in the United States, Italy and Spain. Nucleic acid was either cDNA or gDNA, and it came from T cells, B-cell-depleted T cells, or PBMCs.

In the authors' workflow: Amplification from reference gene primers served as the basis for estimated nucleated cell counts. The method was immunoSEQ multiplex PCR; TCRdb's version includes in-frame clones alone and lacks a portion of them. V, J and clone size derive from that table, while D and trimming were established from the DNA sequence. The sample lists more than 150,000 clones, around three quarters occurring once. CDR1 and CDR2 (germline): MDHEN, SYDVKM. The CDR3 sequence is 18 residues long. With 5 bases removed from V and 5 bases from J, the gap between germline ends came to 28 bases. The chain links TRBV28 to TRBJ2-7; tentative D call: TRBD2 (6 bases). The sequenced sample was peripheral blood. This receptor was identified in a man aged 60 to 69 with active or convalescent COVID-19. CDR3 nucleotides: TGTGCCAGCAGTGGGGATAGGAGGGGTCTAAAGTTGGTTGACGAGCAGTACTTC. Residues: CASSGDRRGLKLVDEQYF.